One sample yielded the 26 T cell receptor beta chains listed below, sequenced in a study of cytomegalovirus exposure and HLA in healthy donors. A multiplex PCR was run with 60 Vbeta primers and 13 Jbeta primers. This table comes from immunoSEQ multiplex PCR, and its TCRdb copy is limited to in-frame clones, with some not included. The table shows 220,000 or so clones, with about 74% occurring only once. The specimen sequenced was PBMCs. These receptors originate from a woman younger than 45 in good health and CMV-seronegative.

As to this clone: The same CDR3 is also encoded by other DNA sequences in this sample. The chain couples TRBV9 to TRBJ2-7, with D possibly TRBD2 on 5 matching bases. The CDR3 extends over 14 amino acids. Germline CDR1 reads SGDLS; CDR2 reads YYNGEE. V was pared by 0 bases and J by 0 bases, with 7 bases between. In nucleotides, the CDR3 is TGTGCCAGCAGCGTAGACGGGAACTCCTACGAGCAGTACTTC. This translates into CASSVDGNSYEQYF.

This chain uses TRBV5-1 with TRBJ2-3; TRBD2 matches 7 bases. The CDR3 has 15 residues. With 1 base clipped from V and 4 bases from J, the junction kept 6 bases outside the gene matches. Germline loops: CDR1 SGHRS, CDR2 YFSETQ. DNA of the CDR3: TGCGCCAGCAGCTTGAGCGGGGTTGGGGCAGATACGCAGTATTTT. It translates to CASSLSGVGADTQYF. The variable domain in full, completed from reference TRBV5-1 and TRBJ2-3, reads KAGVTQTPRYLIKTRGQQVTLSCSPISGHRSVSWYQQTPGQGLQFLFEYFSETQRNKGNFPGRFSGRQFSNSRSEMNVSTLELGDSALYLCASSLSGVGADTQYFGPGTRLTVL.

This sequence joins TRBV5-5 and TRBJ2-3; D possibly corresponds to TRBD1 (6 bases). Trimming pared 4 bases from V and 5 bases from J, leaving 14 bases between. Germline V gene sequence: CDR1 SGHKS, CDR2 YYEKEE (reference sequence). CDR3 size: 14 residues. CDR3 in amino acids: CASSPPQGKDTQYF. CDR3 coding DNA: TGTGCCAGCAGCCCACCCCAGGGGAAAGATACGCAGTATTTT.

This clone was counted once. Here the CDR3 DNA reads TGTGCCAGCAGTCTTTTCCCTAGCGGGAGATTAAATGAGCAGTTCTTC. Residues: CASSLFPSGRLNEQFF. The rearrangement uses TRBV7-3 and TRBJ2-1, with 10 bases fitting TRBD2. Losses at the gene ends were 6 bases for V and 7 bases for J; bases not matched to a gene: 12. Germline CDR1 and CDR2: SGHTA and FQGTGA. CDR3 length: 16 residues.

The chain joins TRBV9 to TRBJ2-7; TRBD2 matches 7 bases. Unmatched junction bases numbered 9, after V lost 0 bases and J lost 3 bases. Germline CDR1 is SGDLS and CDR2 is YYNGEE. The CDR3 length is 16 residues. This chain's CDR3 is CASSVGDHGDYYEQYF. CDR3 nucleotides: TGTGCCAGCAGCGTAGGGGATCACGGGGACTACTACGAGCAGTACTTC.

This rearrangement joins TRBV5-5 to TRBJ2-1, with 7 positions matching TRBD2. The CDR3 totals 14 residues. V lost 3 bases, J lost 4 bases, and 4 bases stayed unmatched. The germline V gene encodes CDR1 SGHKS and CDR2 YYEKEE (reference sequence). CDR3 DNA sequence: TGTGCCAGCAGCTCGGCGGGAGTTTACAATGAGCAGTTCTTC. Translation: CASSSAGVYNEQFF.

This clone was detected a few times. V and J are TRBV7-3 and TRBJ2-1; D is perhaps TRBD2 (6 bases). The V and J ends lost 2 bases and 8 bases respectively, with 16 bases between them. Germline V CDR1 and CDR2: SGHTA, FQGTGA. This CDR3 has 15 residues. In nucleotides, the CDR3 is TGTGCCAGCAGCTTAGCGGGACTTTCCTTGGATGAGCAGTTCTTC. As protein: CASSLAGLSLDEQFF.

In DNA form, the CDR3 reads TGCGCCAGCAGCCCTGCCGGACTAGGGTCCGTGGAGACCCAGTACTTC. Translation: CASSPAGLGSVETQYF. V is TRBV5-1 and J is TRBJ2-5; 7 bases agree with TRBD2. This CDR3 has 16 amino acids. Unmatched junction bases numbered 14, after V lost 4 bases and J lost 5 bases. Germline loops: CDR1 SGHRS, CDR2 YFSETQ.

In this sample, this clone turned up once. The rearrangement joins TRBV7-9 to TRBJ2-7; D remains unclear. This CDR3 comprises 12 residues. Germline V gene sequence: CDR1 SEHNR, CDR2 FQNEAQ (reference sequence). V dropped 3 bases and J dropped 5 bases, with 8 bases sitting between them. The CDR3 loop reads CASSLNSNEQYF. The CDR3 nucleotides read TGTGCCAGCAGCTTGAACAGCAACGAGCAGTACTTC. The full variable domain, in which reference TRBV7-9 and TRBJ2-7 provide the parts outside the CDR3, is DTGVSQNPRHKITKRGQNVTFRCDPISEHNRLYWYRQTLGQGPEFLTYFQNEAQLEKSRLLSDRFSAERPKGSFSTLEIQRTEQGDSAMYLCASSLNSNEQYFGPGTRLTVT.

This chain links TRBV12-5 with TRBJ2-5; the match to TRBD2 covers 11 bases. Germline CDR1 is LGHNT and CDR2 is FRNRAP. The CDR3 contains 14 residues. V gave up 6 bases and J gave up 2 bases; unmatched junction bases: 2. CDR3 bases: TGTGCTAGTGGGGGGACTAGCGGACAAGAGACCCAGTACTTC. Amino acids: CASGGTSGQETQYF.

The genes are TRBV25-1 and TRBJ1-2; a weak D match, TRBD1 (6 bases). The CDR3 covers 14 residues. The germline V gene encodes CDR1 MGHDK and CDR2 SYGVNS. V gave up 2 bases and J gave up 4 bases, with 11 bases separating them. This CDR3 reads CASSEKGGSYGYTF. CDR3 nucleotide sequence: TGTGCCAGCAGTGAAAAGGGGGGGAGCTATGGCTACACCTTC.

About this clone: In the same sample, other DNA sequences code for this CDR3. J is TRBJ2-3 and V is TRBV7-9; a weak D match, TRBD1 (6 bases). Trimming removed 5 bases at V and 4 bases at J, with 16 bases between. The V gene's germline CDR1 is SEHNR and CDR2 FQNEAQ (reference sequence). This CDR3 contains 15 residues. The CDR3 DNA reads as TGTGCCAGCAGCCTAGATGCAGGGGTTGCAGATACGCAGTATTTT. Amino acid sequence: CASSLDAGVADTQYF.

The rearrangement uses TRBV27 and TRBJ1-4; TRBD1 is a possible D gene (5 bases). V was clipped by 6 bases and J by 8 bases, with 19 bases between them. The CDR3 totals 15 residues. CDR1 and CDR2 from the germline V gene are MNHEY and SMNVEV (reference sequence). CDR3 sequence (DNA): TGTGCCAGCAGCTTTGGGGGGGACGGGTGGGAAAAACTGTTTTTT. This encodes CASSFGGDGWEKLFF.

This clone was seen just once. The chain couples TRBV30 to TRBJ1-4; possible D gene TRBD1, 5 bases. CDR1 and CDR2 from the germline V gene are GTSNPN and SVGIG (reference sequence). The CDR3 consists of 12 residues. V dropped 6 bases and J dropped 7 bases, with 12 bases sitting between them. Here the CDR3 reads CACQTRGEKLFF. The CDR3 DNA is TGTGCCTGTCAAACAAGGGGTGAAAAACTGTTTTTT.

This chain connects TRBV9 to TRBJ1-1; D is unresolved. Trimming took 3 bases from V and 5 from J, leaving 20 bases between them. This CDR3 region has 16 residues. Germline CDR1 and CDR2: SGDLS and YYNGEE. The CDR3 sequence is CASSDPKEGQRTEAFF. The CDR3 DNA sequence: TGTGCCAGCAGCGACCCCAAAGAGGGCCAAAGGACTGAAGCTTTCTTT.

This clone has only a few counts. The chain has TRBV6-5 and TRBJ1-5; D uncertain. CDR1 MNHEY and CDR2 SVGAGI come from the germline V gene. Trimming cost V 8 bases and J 4 bases, with 6 bases left between them. CDR3 length equals 11 residues. This chain's CDR3 is CASGGNQPQHF. As DNA, the CDR3 is TGTGCCAGCGGAGGGAATCAGCCCCAGCATTTT.

This chain links TRBV5-6 with TRBJ2-7; maybe TRBD2 (5 bases). This CDR3 spans 17 amino acids. Trimming removed 4 bases from V and 2 bases from J, with 22 bases in between. The germline V gene has CDR1 SGHDT and CDR2 YYEEEE. The CDR3 sequence is CASSLFRRTPGTYEQYF. CDR3 DNA: TGTGCCAGCAGCCTTTTCCGTCGGACTCCGGGCACCTACGAGCAGTACTTC.

This chain joins TRBV12-5 and TRBJ1-1; 7 bases align to TRBD1. V was clipped by 3 bases and J by 2 bases; unmatched bases: 6. Germline CDR1 LGHNT, CDR2 FRNRAP. This CDR3 spans 15 amino acids. The CDR3 sequence: CASGFWTGANTEAFF. The CDR3 coding sequence is TGTGCTAGTGGTTTTTGGACAGGAGCAAACACTGAAGCTTTCTTT.

The chain recombines TRBV27 with TRBJ1-2; D possibly corresponds to TRBD1 (5 bases). Trimming pared 4 bases from V and 4 bases from J, leaving 16 bases between. Germline V gives CDR1 MNHEY, CDR2 SMNVEV (reference sequence). The CDR3 length is 15 residues. CDR3 residues: CASSSLLSGSYGYTF. Here the CDR3 DNA reads TGTGCCAGCAGTTCCCTATTATCAGGGTCCTATGGCTACACCTTC.

This clone has just one count. This chain links TRBV7-9 with TRBJ1-4; D is possibly TRBD1 (5 bases). Between the trimmed V and J ends, which lost 5 bases and 10 bases, there was a span of 20 bases. This CDR3 has 15 residues. The V gene's germline CDR1 is SEHNR and CDR2 FQNEAQ (reference sequence). CDR3: CASSTSREGSGKLFF. In nucleotides, the CDR3 is TGTGCCAGCAGCACTAGCCGGGAGGGGAGTGGAAAACTGTTTTTT.

This sequence joins TRBV6-5 and TRBJ1-1; 7 bases match TRBD1. This CDR3 comprises 14 residues. Trimming at V came to 3 bases and at J to 1 base, leaving 2 bases not matched to a gene. Germline lookup yields CDR1 MNHEY and CDR2 SVGAGI. Here the CDR3 reads CASSYKGANTEAFF. In DNA form, the CDR3 reads TGTGCCAGCAGTTATAAGGGGGCGAACACTGAAGCTTTCTTT.

This chain joins TRBV9 and TRBJ1-4, with D perhaps TRBD1 (5 bases). The CDR3 contains 15 residues. The germline V gene encodes CDR1 SGDLS and CDR2 YYNGEE. V lost 3 bases, J lost 1 base, and 10 bases lay in between. The CDR3 nucleotides read TGTGCCAGCAGCGCCTTAGGGGTAACTAATGAAAAACTGTTTTTT. Translation: CASSALGVTNEKLFF.

J is TRBJ2-3 and V is TRBV5-1; TRBD2 aligns across 7 bases. Germline lookup yields CDR1 SGHRS and CDR2 YFSETQ. The J segment lost 2 bases and the V segment lost 2 bases, leaving 5 bases of the junction unmatched. This CDR3 region has 15 residues. The CDR3 nucleotides read TGCGCCAGCAGCTTCCTGGGGGGGGACACAGATACGCAGTATTTT. Translating gives CASSFLGGDTDTQYF.

The chain uses TRBV30 and TRBJ1-1, with 9 bases identical to TRBD1. Germline CDR1 reads GTSNPN; CDR2 reads SVGIG (reference sequence). The CDR3 has 16 amino acids. V trimming: 4 bases; J trimming: 5 bases; junction bases outside the gene matches: 14. Written as DNA, the CDR3 is TGTGCCTGGATCCCTGGAACAGGGGGCGCTTTAACTGAAGCTTTCTTT. This translates into CAWIPGTGGALTEAFF.

This clone showed up just once. The chain recombines TRBV6-1 with TRBJ2-7; tentative D call: TRBD1 (6 bases). The CDR3 is made up of 13 amino acids. Germline assignment: CDR1 MNHNS and CDR2 SASEGT. The V gene lost 6 bases and the J gene lost 2 bases, with 11 bases spanning the gap. As DNA, the CDR3 is TGTGCCAGCAGGACAACAGGGACCTACGAGCAGTACTTC. Its translation: CASRTTGTYEQYF.

This clone was picked up a small number of times. The chain uses TRBV7-9 and TRBJ2-5; 8 bases line up with TRBD2. The CDR3 loop spans 16 amino acids. V was pared by 1 base and J by 4 bases, with 8 bases of the junction left unmatched. From germline, CDR1 is SEHNR and CDR2 FQNEAQ (reference sequence). DNA of the CDR3: TGTGCCAGCAGCTTAGGGGTAGCGGGATCAGGAGAGACCCAGTACTTC. Translating gives CASSLGVAGSGETQYF.